This record looks at one T cell receptor (beta chain) sequence and its context. Its cognate antigen has yet to be identified. One base away there is no much larger clone; base qualities are not given. The immunoSEQ Assay was used to sequence TCRbeta CDR3 regions. After extraction, genomic DNA underwent amplification by bias-controlled multiplex PCR, followed by high-throughput sequencing. Concerning the study's data processing: To quantify the absolute abundance of each unique TCRbeta CDR3 region, sequences were collapsed and filtered. T cell fraction was estimated by normalizing TCRbeta template counts to usable DNA, which was measured by amplifying reference genes present in all nucleated cells. Repertoire TCRs were annotated as SARS-CoV-2-specific when V gene, CDR3 amino acid sequence and J gene were exactly matched to a known reactive TCR set. The reference SARS-CoV-2 TCR set came from MIRA and was filtered for enrichment in COVID-19-positive ImmuneCODE repertoires, removing public or cross-reactive TCRs. Drawing on the MIRA antigens, annotated TCRs were analysed further at the level of specific ORF or position within ORF. Breadth was defined as the number of annotated unique rearrangements divided by the total number of unique productive rearrangements, and depth was defined as the summed frequency of the annotated unique rearrangements. Group comparisons of TCR breadth used two-sided Wilcoxon rank-sum tests. TCRdb provides this immuneACCESS table in a form limited to in-frame rearrangements. Some clones are lacking; in checked studies, under half of them reflect an unresolved V gene, and why the rest are absent is not known. V and J calls and clone size are as listed in that table; D and trimming were resolved from the DNA. Here the sample has about half a million clones; 89% occur a single time. The ten largest clones capture around 1.6% of the sample.

CDR1 and CDR2 (SGHVS, FQNEAQ) derive from the germline V gene. V is reduced by 4 bases and J by 1 base, leaving a spacing of 11 bases between them. The CDR3 starts with the cysteine, ends with the phenylalanine, and has 16 residues. The CDR3 DNA has 48 bases and is translated from base 1. This record comes from a study of Ad26.COV2.S vaccination and SARS-CoV-2 variants (dated by TCRdb to the early 2020s). Notes on the research overall: Donors in the vaccine arm were drawn from COV1001, a multicentre, randomized, double-blind, placebo-controlled phase I-IIa trial testing Ad26.COV2.S in healthy adults. Ad26.COV2.S was given intramuscularly at 5x10^10 or 1x10^11 viral particles, as a single shot or as two shots 56 days apart. TCRbeta repertoire sequencing was used to assess the specificity and breadth of SARS-CoV-2-reactive T cell receptors after Ad26.COV2.S vaccination. The TCR-sequenced set comprised approximately 30 samples: approximately 20 Ad26.COV2.S vaccine recipients, 5 placebo recipients and 8 SARS-CoV-2 convalescent individuals. Trial participants were randomized into five groups of five: low-dose or high-dose Ad26.COV2.S given once or twice, or placebo on both occasions. Investigators did not know the trial group allocation while performing experiments and assessing outcomes.

The paper's findings and limits, for the study overall: Ad26.COV2.S recipients had higher spike-specific TCR breadth than placebo recipients (P = 0.0014). Substantial breadth of spike-specific CD8+ and CD4+ T cell responses was reported after vaccination. According to the authors, total T cell responses may have been underestimated by the TCR breadth and depth analyses. The study was not powered for comparison of responses between vaccine doses or regimens. Vaccine and placebo recipients had comparable non-spike TCR breadth, which fits with the vaccine containing only spike.

The treatment or condition tag for this specimen amounts to: 15 to 20 received Ad26.COV2.S at low or high dose, single or two shots; about five received placebo; per-sample allocation not given. Repertoires of vaccine and placebo recipients were sequenced from samples collected on day 63 after the first injection. In Cohort 1b, some 25 adults aged 18-55 years were enrolled at a single site in Boston, USA, between 29 July and 7 August 2020. Ad26.COV2.S consisted of a replication-incompetent adenovirus type 26 vector by which a prefusion-stabilized SARS-CoV-2 spike protein from the original Wuhan strain was expressed.

The clonotype was recovered from a person between 18 and 65 years old who received the Ad26.COV2.S COVID-19 vaccine or a placebo. Sequencing used peripheral blood, obtained in a trial of Ad26.COV2.S vaccine versus placebo. Recombination connected TRBV7-8 to TRBJ1-6, with no D gene named confidently. The bases read TGTGCCAGCAGCTACTCGATTATGTCCTATAATTCACCCCTCCACTTT. Its product reads: CASSYSIMSYNSPLHF.